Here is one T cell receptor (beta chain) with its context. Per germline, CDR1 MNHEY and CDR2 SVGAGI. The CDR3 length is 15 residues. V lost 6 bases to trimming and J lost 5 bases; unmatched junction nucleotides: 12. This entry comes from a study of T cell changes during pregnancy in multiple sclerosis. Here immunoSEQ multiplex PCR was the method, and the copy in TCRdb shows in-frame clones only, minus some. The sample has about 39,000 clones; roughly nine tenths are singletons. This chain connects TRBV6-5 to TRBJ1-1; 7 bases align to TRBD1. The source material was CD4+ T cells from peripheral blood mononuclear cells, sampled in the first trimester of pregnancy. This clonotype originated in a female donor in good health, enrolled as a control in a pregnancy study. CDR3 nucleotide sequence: TGTGCCAGCAGACCCCACCGGGCAGGGGGGACTGAAGCTTTCTTT. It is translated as CASRPHRAGGTEAFF.